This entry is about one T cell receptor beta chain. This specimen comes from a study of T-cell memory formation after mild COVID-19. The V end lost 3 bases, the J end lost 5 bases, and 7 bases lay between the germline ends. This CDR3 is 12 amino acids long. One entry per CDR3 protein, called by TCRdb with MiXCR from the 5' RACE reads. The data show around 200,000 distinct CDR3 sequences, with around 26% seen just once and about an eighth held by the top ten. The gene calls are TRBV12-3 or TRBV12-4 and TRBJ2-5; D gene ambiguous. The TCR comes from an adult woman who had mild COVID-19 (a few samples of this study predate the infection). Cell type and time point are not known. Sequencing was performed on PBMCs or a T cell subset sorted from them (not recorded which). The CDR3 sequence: CASSFSEETQYF. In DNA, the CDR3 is TGTGCCAGCAGTTTCAGCGAGGAGACCCAGTACTTC.